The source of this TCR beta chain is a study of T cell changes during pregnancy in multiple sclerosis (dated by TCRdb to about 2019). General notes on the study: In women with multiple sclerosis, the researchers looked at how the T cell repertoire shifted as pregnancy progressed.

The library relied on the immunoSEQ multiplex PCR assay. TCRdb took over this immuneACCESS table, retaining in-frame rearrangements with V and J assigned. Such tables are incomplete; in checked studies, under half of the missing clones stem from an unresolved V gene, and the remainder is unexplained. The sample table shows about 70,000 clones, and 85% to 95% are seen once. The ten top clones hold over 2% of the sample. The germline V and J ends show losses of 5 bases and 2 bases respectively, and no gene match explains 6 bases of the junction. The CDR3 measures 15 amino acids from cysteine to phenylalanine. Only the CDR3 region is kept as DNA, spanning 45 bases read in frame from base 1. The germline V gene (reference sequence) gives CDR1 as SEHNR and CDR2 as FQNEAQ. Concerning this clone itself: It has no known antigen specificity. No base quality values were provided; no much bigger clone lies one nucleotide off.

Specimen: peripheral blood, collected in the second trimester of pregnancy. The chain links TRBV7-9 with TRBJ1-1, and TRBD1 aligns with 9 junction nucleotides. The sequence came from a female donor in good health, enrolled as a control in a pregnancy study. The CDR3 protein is CASSPRTGDNTEAFF. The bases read TGTGCCAGCAGCCCACGGACAGGGGATAACACTGAAGCTTTCTTT.